Below are 14 T cell receptor beta chains sequenced from a single sample in a study of blood T cell repertoires in COVID-19. Clones were sequenced by immunoSEQ multiplex PCR, and TCRdb holds only the in-frame ones, with some missing. The sample consists of 300,000 to 350,000 clones, 90% of them appearing once. The sample taken for sequencing was peripheral blood. These receptors were collected from a woman aged 40 to 55 with COVID-19, enrolled during active disease.

This clone was picked up a small number of times. The chain recombines TRBV4-3 with TRBJ1-2, with D hard to call. The CDR3 runs 15 residues. Trimming removed 0 bases at V and 4 bases at J, with 12 bases between. The V gene's germline CDR1 is LGHNA and CDR2 YSLEER. CDR3 bases: TGCGCCAGCAGCCAAGATACTTTGAAAACCTATGGCTACACCTTC. This codes for CASSQDTLKTYGYTF.

V usage is TRBV7-2 and J usage is TRBJ2-7, with 8 bases matching TRBD2. The germline CDR1 and CDR2 sequences are SGHTA and FQGNSA. This CDR3 comprises 15 residues. J gave up 3 bases and V 5 bases, and 9 bases lay outside the gene matches. The DNA of the CDR3 is TGTGCCAGCAGCCGCTACACGCTAGCGGGCTACGAGCAGTACTTC. This sequence encodes CASSRYTLAGYEQYF.

V and J are TRBV7-9 and TRBJ2-3; 11 positions agree with TRBD2. This CDR3 has 16 amino acids. The V segment lost 5 bases and the J segment 3 bases; nucleotides outside the gene matches: 7. CDR1 and CDR2 from the germline V gene are SEHNR and FQNEAQ (reference sequence). The CDR3 DNA follows: TGTGCCAGCAGCCTCGTAGCGGGAGGGCTTACAGATACGCAGTATTTT. It yields the protein CASSLVAGGLTDTQYF.

The chain employs TRBV7-2 and TRBJ2-1; 12 nucleotides line up with TRBD2. Per germline, CDR1 SGHTA and CDR2 FQGNSA. V dropped 1 base and J dropped 10; count of bases not matched to a gene: 11. The CDR3 is made up of 17 amino acids. CDR3 protein: CASSLVVASGGAGEQFF. CDR3 DNA sequence: TGTGCCAGCAGCTTAGTCGTGGCTAGCGGGGGGGCTGGGGAGCAGTTCTTC.

This clone was counted once. The V gene is TRBV5-1, the J gene TRBJ2-1, with D tentatively TRBD1 (6 bases). V lost 2 bases and J lost 0, with 12 bases in between. This CDR3 spans 16 amino acids. Germline CDR1 SGHRS, CDR2 YFSETQ. The CDR3 DNA follows: TGCGCCAGCAGCTTCCGAGGACAGACCTCCTACAATGAGCAGTTCTTC. Protein product: CASSFRGQTSYNEQFF. The full variable domain, in which reference TRBV5-1 and TRBJ2-1 provide the parts outside the CDR3, is KAGVTQTPRYLIKTRGQQVTLSCSPISGHRSVSWYQQTPGQGLQFLFEYFSETQRNKGNFPGRFSGRQFSNSRSEMNVSTLELGDSALYLCASSFRGQTSYNEQFFGPGTRLTVL.

The rearrangement joins TRBV7-2 to TRBJ1-6; no clear D. V was shortened by 3 bases and J by 10 bases, with 13 bases between the two germline ends. This CDR3 is 14 amino acids long. Germline CDR1 and CDR2: SGHTA and FQGNSA. The CDR3 coding sequence is TGTGCCAGCAGCTTGGAGCGGGTGGCATCACCCCTCCACTTT. It translates to CASSLERVASPLHF.

The chain has TRBV3-1 (or the pseudogene TRBV3-2) and TRBJ1-2; the match to TRBD1 covers 7 bases. Germline assignment: CDR1 LGHDT and CDR2 YNNKEL (reference sequence). The CDR3 covers 15 residues. Trimming cost V 8 bases and J 4 bases; bases outside gene matches: 13. The CDR3 spells CASCSGGIACYGYTF. CDR3 nucleotides: TGTGCCAGCTGCTCAGGGGGTATTGCCTGCTATGGCTACACCTTC.

The rearrangement uses TRBV9 and TRBJ1-1, with D unresolved. Trimming shortened V by 2 bases and J by 1 base, and 6 bases separated the two germline ends. This CDR3 region has 13 residues. The germline V gene encodes CDR1 SGDLS and CDR2 YYNGEE. The CDR3: CASSVAANTEAFF. Written as DNA, the CDR3 is TGTGCCAGCAGCGTCGCGGCGAACACTGAAGCTTTCTTT.

The chain combines TRBV18 with TRBJ1-2, with D uncertain. This CDR3 is built from 15 residues. Trimming took off 3 bases at V and 5 bases at J, with 16 bases between the two ends. Germline CDR1 reads KGHSH; CDR2 reads LQKENI. CDR3 in DNA: TGTGCCAGCTCACCCCCTGGCAGCGGAGGGTATGGCTACACCTTC. Translated: CASSPPGSGGYGYTF.

The rearrangement joins TRBV2 to TRBJ1-3, with D perhaps matching TRBD1 (5 bases). Germline loops: CDR1 SNHLY, CDR2 FYNNEI. Trimming cost V 5 bases and J 2 bases, with 10 bases left between them. There are 14 residues in the CDR3. CDR3 bases: TGTGCCAGCAGTCTGGCAGGGACTGGAAACACCATATATTTT. As protein: CASSLAGTGNTIYF.

This sequence joins TRBV13 and TRBJ2-7; 11 bases fit TRBD1. The germline V gene encodes CDR1 PRHDT and CDR2 FYEKMQ (reference sequence). The J segment lost 4 bases and the V segment lost 0 bases, leaving 5 bases of the junction unmatched. CDR3 length: 16 amino acids. The DNA of the CDR3 is TGTGCCAGCAGCTTAGGGGGACAGGGGGGATTTTACGAGCAGTACTTC. It codes for CASSLGGQGGFYEQYF.

V and J are TRBV7-2 and TRBJ1-6, with no clear D. Per the germline V gene, CDR1 is SGHTA and CDR2 is FQGNSA. The CDR3 loop spans 15 amino acids. Trimming removed 1 base from V and 6 bases from J, with 10 bases in between. The CDR3 protein is CASSLDRWANSPLHF. The CDR3 DNA reads as TGTGCCAGCAGCTTAGACAGATGGGCTAATTCACCCCTCCACTTT.

This chain uses TRBV11-1 with TRBJ1-5; D ambiguous. The CDR3 is 13 amino acids. Germline loops: CDR1 SGHAT, CDR2 FQDESV (reference sequence). Trimming removed 1 base at V and 5 bases at J, with 6 bases between. The CDR3 protein is CASSLEAHQPQHF. The CDR3 bases are TGTGCCAGCAGCTTAGAAGCTCATCAGCCCCAGCATTTT.

The CDR3, as DNA: TGTGCCAGCAGCCAAGGACTAGCGGGGGGCTCCCTTCCCTACGAGCAGTACTTC. Translated, it gives CASSQGLAGGSLPYEQYF. The rearrangement links TRBV14 to TRBJ2-7; 13 bases line up with TRBD2. The CDR3 sequence is 18 residues long. Trimming removed 1 base from V and 2 bases from J; junction bases left unmatched: 8. Looked up from germline, CDR1 is SGHDN and CDR2 is FVKESK.